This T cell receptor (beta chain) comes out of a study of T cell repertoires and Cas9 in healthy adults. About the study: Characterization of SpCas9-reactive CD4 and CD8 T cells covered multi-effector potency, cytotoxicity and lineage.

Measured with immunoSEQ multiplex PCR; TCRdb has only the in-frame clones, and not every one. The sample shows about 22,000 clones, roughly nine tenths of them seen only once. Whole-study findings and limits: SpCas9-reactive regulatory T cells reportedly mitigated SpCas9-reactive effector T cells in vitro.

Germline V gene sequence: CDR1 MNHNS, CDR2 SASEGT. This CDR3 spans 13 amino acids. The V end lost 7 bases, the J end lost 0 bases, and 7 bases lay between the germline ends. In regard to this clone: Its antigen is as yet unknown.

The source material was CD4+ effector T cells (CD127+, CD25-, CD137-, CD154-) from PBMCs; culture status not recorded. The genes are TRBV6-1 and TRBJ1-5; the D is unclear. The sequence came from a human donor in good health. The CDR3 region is CASTSYSNQPQHF. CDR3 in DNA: TGTGCCAGCACGTCCTATAGCAATCAGCCCCAGCATTTT.